The following is a T cell receptor beta chain sequence with its context. The data derive from a study of T cells expressing NK-cell markers. There are 15 residues in the CDR3. TCRdb reprocessed the 5' RACE reads, keeping one entry per CDR3 protein, no DNA. The sample table sets out fewer than 400,000 distinct CDR3 sequences. This rearrangement joins TRBV12-3 or TRBV12-4 to TRBJ2-7; lacking DNA, the TRBD2 call made by TCRdb goes unchecked. Source material: blood T cells: a sorted CD56 or NKG2C T cell subset, CD4+ or CD8+ T cells, or bulk PBMC T cells (not recorded which). This TCR came from a man aged 18-69 years in good health. The CDR3 reads CASSLSGTSYREQYF.